What follows describes a single T cell receptor beta chain. No cognate antigen has been identified for it. Base-call qualities are not available, and no considerably larger clone is one nucleotide away. Ophthalmopathy patients had moderately to severely active disease, with a Clinical Activity Score of 3 or more, a NOSPECS grade of 4 or more, and a disease duration of less than 3 months. Patients with uncontrolled infections, other autoimmune diseases, pregnancy or lactation were excluded. Diagnoses relied on clinical symptoms, serum thyroxine and TRAb, thyroid ultrasound and orbital computed tomography. Ficoll-Paque density gradient centrifugation was used to isolate PBMCs from around 10 ml of fresh peripheral blood. Trizol reagent was used to extract total RNA, and RNA quality was then checked on an Agilent 2100 Bioanalyzer. Measured from the cysteine to the phenylalanine, the CDR3 is 13 residues long. Left in the record is the CDR3 DNA by itself, 39 bases read in frame from the first base. Between the V and J ends, shortened by 8 bases and 5 bases respectively, the junction contains 15 bases. Reading the germline V gene gives CDR1 SNHLY and CDR2 FYNNEI.

The entry originates in a study of T cells in Graves' hyperthyroidism and ophthalmopathy (dated by TCRdb to the late 2010s). Regarding the study in general: Peripheral blood was collected at initial diagnosis, before any treatment. The paper reports TCR Vbeta CDR3 sequencing of more than 120 peripheral blood samples: approximately 43 ophthalmopathy, about 75 hyperthyroidism and around 17 progressor patients. In addition, the study compared T-cell repertoires in thyroid tissue and in blood from over 5 Graves' hyperthyroidism patients. The roughly 91 discovery patients were randomly split 7:3 into training and test sets. Once sampling was done, hyperthyroidism patients were given methimazole at a starting dose of 30 mg daily, whereas ophthalmopathy patients were given high-dose intravenous methylprednisolone. TCR V-J signatures able to tell the groups apart were searched for in a discovery cohort of 100 patients, of whom under 45 had Graves' ophthalmopathy and 57 had stable Graves' hyperthyroidism. Prospective prediction of ophthalmopathy was tested in an independent validation cohort consisting of 18 hyperthyroidism patients and around 17 patients who later progressed to ophthalmopathy.

Study-level results and caveats: Blood samples also contained most of the expanded thyroid clonotypes (frequency above 0.001), which suggests that blood repertoires may reflect thyroid immune responses. In cross-validation, a model built on a 13 V-J signature told ophthalmopathy apart from stable hyperthyroidism with approximately 90% sensitivity and roughly 81% specificity, and in testing the same model reached 80%/75%. Sample size was not statistically predetermined, and investigators were not blinded to group allocation. During validation, the model predicted progression to ophthalmopathy a median of around six months ahead of onset, with 70.59% sensitivity and 72.22% specificity.

The TCR beta CDR3 regions were amplified from the RNA transcripts. For the first round of RT-PCR on the TCR CDR3, the HTBI primer set was used together with the Qiagen OneStep RT-PCR kit. Libraries were constructed in a second round of multiplex PCR, after which size selection and purification were performed. Paired-end sequencing of the libraries was performed with 100 bp reads on an Illumina HiSeq2000. The authors' analysis ran thus. SOAPnuke was used to process the raw data, throwing out any read that contained adapters or uncalled bases, had a mean Phred below 15, or lacked an exact constant-primer or identifier match. High-quality paired reads were merged with COPE v1.2.5, and unique nucleotide sequences were defined as clonotypes. MiTCR v1.1 was used to align the clonotypes against IMGT TRBV, TRBD and TRBJ reference segments. Analysis was restricted to V-J combinations with a frequency above 0.0001, which covered roughly 99% of repertoires. A TCS score was defined as the ratio between F50 (clonal expansion) and ExV (chaos), using BLOSUM62-based TCRdist between CDR3 peptides within each V-J. Welch's t-statistics and random forest reduced 500 to 550 V-J features to 10 to 15, which were used in a naive Bayes classifier (R e1071). In-frame beta chains were kept once TCRdb had trimmed the public reads at Q25 with fastp and called clones with MiXCR. Here each entry gathers all rows of one CDR3 protein and keeps the most common genes and DNA. The authors' filters were not applied to this entry. The sample table records roughly 650,000 distinct CDR3 sequences; 16% of these occur just once. The ten largest clones represent 2.5% to 4% of the sample.

Recombination joined TRBV2 with TRBJ2-5, with TRBD1 perhaps the D gene, on 6 matching bases. What was sequenced was blood. The TCR originated in a woman between 40 and 50 years old with Graves' ophthalmopathy. CDR3 loop: CASGGLLGETQYF. The sequenced DNA: TGTGCCAGCGGGGGCCTCCTTGGGGAGACCCAGTACTTC.